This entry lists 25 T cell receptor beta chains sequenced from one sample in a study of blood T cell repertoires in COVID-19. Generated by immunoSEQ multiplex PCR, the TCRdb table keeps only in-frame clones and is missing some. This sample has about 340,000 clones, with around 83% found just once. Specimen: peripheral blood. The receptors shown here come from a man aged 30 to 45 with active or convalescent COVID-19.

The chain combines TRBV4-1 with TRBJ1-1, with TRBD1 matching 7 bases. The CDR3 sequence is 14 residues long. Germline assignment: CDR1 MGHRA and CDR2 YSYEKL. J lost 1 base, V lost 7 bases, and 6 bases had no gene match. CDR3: CASTTGAGNTEAFF. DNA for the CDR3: TGCGCCAGCACCACAGGGGCGGGGAACACTGAAGCTTTCTTT.

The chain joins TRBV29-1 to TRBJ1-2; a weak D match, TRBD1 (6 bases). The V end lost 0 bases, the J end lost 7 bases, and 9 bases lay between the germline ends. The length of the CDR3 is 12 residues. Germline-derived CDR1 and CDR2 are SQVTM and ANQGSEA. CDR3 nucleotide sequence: TGCAGCGTTGAAGATCAAGGGGGTGGCTACACCTTC. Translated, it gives CSVEDQGGGYTF.

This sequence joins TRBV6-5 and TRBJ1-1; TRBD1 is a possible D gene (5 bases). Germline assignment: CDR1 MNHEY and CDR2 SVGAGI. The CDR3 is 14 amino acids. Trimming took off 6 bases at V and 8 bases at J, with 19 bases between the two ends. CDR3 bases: TGTGCCAGCAGCCGGAACGGAGACAGTGGCGAAGCTTTCTTT. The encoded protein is CASSRNGDSGEAFF.

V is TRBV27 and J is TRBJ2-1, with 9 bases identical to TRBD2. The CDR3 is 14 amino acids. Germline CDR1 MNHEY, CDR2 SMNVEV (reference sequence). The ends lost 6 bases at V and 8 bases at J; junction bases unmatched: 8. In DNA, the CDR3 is TGTGCCAGCAGCCTAGCGGGGACGGTCGATGAGCAGTTCTTC. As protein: CASSLAGTVDEQFF.

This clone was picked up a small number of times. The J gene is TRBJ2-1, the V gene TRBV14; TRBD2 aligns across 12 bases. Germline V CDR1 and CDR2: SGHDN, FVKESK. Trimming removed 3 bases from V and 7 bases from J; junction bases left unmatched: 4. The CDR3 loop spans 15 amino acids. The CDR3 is CASSHPGLAGNEQFF. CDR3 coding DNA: TGTGCCAGCAGCCACCCGGGACTAGCGGGTAATGAGCAGTTCTTC.

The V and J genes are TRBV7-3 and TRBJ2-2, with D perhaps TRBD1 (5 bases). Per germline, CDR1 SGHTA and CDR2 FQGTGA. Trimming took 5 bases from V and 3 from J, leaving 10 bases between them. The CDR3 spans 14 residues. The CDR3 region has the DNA TGTGCCAGCAGCCCAGGACACTACACCGGGGAGCTGTTTTTT. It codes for CASSPGHYTGELFF.

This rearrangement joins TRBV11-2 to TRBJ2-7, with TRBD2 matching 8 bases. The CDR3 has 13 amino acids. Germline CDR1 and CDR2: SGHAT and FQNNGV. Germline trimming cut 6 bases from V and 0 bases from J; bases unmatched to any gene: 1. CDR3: CASRLADSYEQYF. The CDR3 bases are TGTGCCAGCAGACTAGCGGACTCCTACGAGCAGTACTTC.

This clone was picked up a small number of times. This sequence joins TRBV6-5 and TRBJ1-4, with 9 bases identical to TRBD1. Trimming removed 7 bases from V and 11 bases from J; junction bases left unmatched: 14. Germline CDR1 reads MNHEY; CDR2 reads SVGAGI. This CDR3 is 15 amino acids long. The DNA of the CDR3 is TGTGCCAGCACCATGGTGGGACAGGGTTCGAGGAAACTGTTTTTT. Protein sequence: CASTMVGQGSRKLFF.

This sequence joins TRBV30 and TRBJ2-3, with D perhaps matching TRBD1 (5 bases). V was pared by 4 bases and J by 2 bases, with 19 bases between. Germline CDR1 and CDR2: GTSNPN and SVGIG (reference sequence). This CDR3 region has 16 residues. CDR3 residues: CAWNPRTSLNTDTQYF. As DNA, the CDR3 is TGTGCCTGGAACCCCCGGACATCCCTAAACACAGATACGCAGTATTTT.

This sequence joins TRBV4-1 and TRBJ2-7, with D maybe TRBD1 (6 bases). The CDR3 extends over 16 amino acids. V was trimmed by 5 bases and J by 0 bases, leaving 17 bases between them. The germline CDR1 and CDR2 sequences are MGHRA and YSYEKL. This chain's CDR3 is CASSYTLQGSSYEQYF. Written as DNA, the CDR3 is TGCGCCAGCAGCTATACCCTACAGGGAAGCTCCTACGAGCAGTACTTC.

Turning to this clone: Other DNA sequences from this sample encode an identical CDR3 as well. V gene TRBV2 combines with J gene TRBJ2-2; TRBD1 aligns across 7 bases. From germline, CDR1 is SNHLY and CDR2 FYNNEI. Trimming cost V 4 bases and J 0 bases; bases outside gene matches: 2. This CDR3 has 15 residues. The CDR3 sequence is CASSVDRANTGELFF. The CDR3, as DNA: TGTGCCAGCAGTGTCGACAGGGCGAACACCGGGGAGCTGTTTTTT.

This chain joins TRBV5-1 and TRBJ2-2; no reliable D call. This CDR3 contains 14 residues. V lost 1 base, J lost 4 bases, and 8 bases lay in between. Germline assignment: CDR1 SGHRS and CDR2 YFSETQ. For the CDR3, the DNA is TGCGCCAGCAGCTTGAGTAGTCTCACCGGGGAGCTGTTTTTT. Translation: CASSLSSLTGELFF.

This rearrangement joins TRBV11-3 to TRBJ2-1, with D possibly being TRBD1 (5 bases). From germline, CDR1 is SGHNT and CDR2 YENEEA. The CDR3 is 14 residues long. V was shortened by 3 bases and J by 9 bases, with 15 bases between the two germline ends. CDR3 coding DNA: TGTGCCAGCAGCTTTATCTCACAGGCCGGTGAGCAGTTCTTC. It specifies CASSFISQAGEQFF.

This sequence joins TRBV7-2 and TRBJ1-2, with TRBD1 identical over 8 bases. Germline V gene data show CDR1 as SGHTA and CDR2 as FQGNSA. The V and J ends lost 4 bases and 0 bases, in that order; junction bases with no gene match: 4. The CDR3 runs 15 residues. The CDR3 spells CASSYDRGSNYGYTF. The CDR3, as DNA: TGTGCCAGCAGCTATGACAGGGGATCTAACTATGGCTACACCTTC.

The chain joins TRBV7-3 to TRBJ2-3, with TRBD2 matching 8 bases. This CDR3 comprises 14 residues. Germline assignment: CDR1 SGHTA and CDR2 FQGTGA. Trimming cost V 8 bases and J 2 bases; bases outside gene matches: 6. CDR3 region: CASDREGLTDTQYF. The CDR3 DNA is TGTGCCAGCGACCGGGAGGGACTCACAGATACGCAGTATTTT.

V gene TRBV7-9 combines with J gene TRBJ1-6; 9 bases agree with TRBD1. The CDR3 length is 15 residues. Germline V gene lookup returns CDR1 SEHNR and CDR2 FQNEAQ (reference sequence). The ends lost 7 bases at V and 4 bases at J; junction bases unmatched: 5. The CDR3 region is CASTEQGAYNSPLHF. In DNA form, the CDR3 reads TGTGCCAGCACCGAACAGGGGGCTTATAATTCACCCCTCCACTTT. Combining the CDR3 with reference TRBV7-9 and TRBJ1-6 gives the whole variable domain DTGVSQNPRHKITKRGQNVTFRCDPISEHNRLYWYRQTLGQGPEFLTYFQNEAQLEKSRLLSDRFSAERPKGSFSTLEIQRTEQGDSAMYLCASTEQGAYNSPLHFGNGTRLTVT.

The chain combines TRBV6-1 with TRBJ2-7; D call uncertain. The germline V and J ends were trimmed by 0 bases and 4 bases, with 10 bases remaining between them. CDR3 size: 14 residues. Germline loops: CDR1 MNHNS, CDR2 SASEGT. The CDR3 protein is CASSEAAVSYEQYF. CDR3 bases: TGTGCCAGCAGTGAAGCCGCCGTGAGTTACGAGCAGTACTTC.

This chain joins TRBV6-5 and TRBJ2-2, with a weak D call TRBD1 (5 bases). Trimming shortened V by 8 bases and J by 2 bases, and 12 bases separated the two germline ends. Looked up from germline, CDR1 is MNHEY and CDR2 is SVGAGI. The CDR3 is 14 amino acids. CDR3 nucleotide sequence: TGTGCCAGCGATAGGGGCAGCAACACCGGGGAGCTGTTTTTT. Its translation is CASDRGSNTGELFF.

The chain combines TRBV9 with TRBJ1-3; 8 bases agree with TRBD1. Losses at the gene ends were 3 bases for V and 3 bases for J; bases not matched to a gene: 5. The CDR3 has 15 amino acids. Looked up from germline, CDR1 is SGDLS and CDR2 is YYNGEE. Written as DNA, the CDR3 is TGTGCCAGCAGCGAAACAGGGGGATATGGAAACACCATATATTTT. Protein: CASSETGGYGNTIYF.

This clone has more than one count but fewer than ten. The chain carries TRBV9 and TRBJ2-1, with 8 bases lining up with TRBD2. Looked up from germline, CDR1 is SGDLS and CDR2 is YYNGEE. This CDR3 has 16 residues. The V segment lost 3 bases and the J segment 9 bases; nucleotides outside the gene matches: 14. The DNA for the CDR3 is TGTGCCAGCAGCGCCACTACCGGGACTAGTAAAGTTGAGCAGTTCTTC. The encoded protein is CASSATTGTSKVEQFF. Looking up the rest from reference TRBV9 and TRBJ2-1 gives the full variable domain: DSGVTQTPKHLITATGQRVTLRCSPRSGDLSVYWYQQSLDQGLQFLIQYYNGEERAKGNILERFSAQQFPDLHSELNLSSLELGDSALYFCASSATTGTSKVEQFFGPGTRLTVL.

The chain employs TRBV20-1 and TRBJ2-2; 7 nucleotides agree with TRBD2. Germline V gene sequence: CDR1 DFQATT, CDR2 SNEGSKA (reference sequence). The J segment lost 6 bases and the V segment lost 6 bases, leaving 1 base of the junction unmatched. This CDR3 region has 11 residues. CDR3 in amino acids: CSAREAGELFF. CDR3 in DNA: TGCAGTGCCCGGGAGGCCGGGGAGCTGTTTTTT.

The DNA for the CDR3 is TGTGCCAGCAGCCCCCGTGGGGCTTTGAACACTGAAGCTTTCTTT. It specifies CASSPRGALNTEAFF. The rearrangement uses TRBV7-2 and TRBJ1-1; D is perhaps TRBD1 (5 bases). The CDR3 consists of 15 residues. Germline values: CDR1 SGHTA, CDR2 FQGNSA. V was pared by 5 bases and J by 0 bases, with 13 bases between. The full variable domain, in which reference TRBV7-2 and TRBJ1-1 provide the parts outside the CDR3, is GAGVSQSPSNKVTEKGKDVELRCDPISGHTALYWYRQSLGQGLEFLIYFQGNSAPDKSGLPSDRFSAERTGGSVSTLTIQRTQQEDSAVYLCASSPRGALNTEAFFGQGTRLTVV.

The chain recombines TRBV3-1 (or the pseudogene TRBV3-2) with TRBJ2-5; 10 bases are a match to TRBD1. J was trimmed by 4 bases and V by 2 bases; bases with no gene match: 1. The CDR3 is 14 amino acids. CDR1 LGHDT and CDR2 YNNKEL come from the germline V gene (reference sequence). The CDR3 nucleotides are TGTGCCAGCAGCCAACGGGACAGGGGAGAGACCCAGTACTTC. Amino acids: CASSQRDRGETQYF.

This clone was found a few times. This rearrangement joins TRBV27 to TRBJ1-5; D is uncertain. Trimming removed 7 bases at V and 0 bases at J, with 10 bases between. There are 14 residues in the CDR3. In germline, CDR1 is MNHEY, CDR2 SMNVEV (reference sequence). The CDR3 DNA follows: TGTGCCAGCAAGAAGCTATATAGCAATCAGCCCCAGCATTTT. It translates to CASKKLYSNQPQHF.

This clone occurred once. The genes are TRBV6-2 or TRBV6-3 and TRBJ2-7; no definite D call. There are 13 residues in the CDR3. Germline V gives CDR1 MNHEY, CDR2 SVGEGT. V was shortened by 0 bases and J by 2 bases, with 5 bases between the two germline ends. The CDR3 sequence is CASSYSFTYEQYF. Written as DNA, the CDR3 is TGTGCCAGCAGTTACTCGTTCACCTACGAGCAGTACTTC.